This TCR beta chain comes out of a study of T cell changes during pregnancy in multiple sclerosis. The CDR3 covers 18 residues. V shed 1 base and J shed 2 bases, with 19 bases lying between them. Germline CDR1 SGHVS, CDR2 FNYEAQ. Only in-frame clones appear in the TCRdb table, and some are missing; sequencing was by immunoSEQ multiplex PCR. Counted here are 60,000 to 85,000 clones, about 95% occurring once; the ten biggest clones make up more than 0.45%. The V and J genes are TRBV7-6 and TRBJ2-3; TRBD2 might be the D (5 bases). The starting material was peripheral blood, obtained in the third trimester of pregnancy. The clonotype originates from a female donor with multiple sclerosis, enrolled in a pregnancy study. The CDR3 DNA reads TGTGCCAGCAGCTTAGGCGGGTATAGTTTCACACACACAGATACGCAGTATTTT. Translating gives CASSLGGYSFTHTDTQYF.